Listed here are 2 T cell receptor beta chains from one sample, sequenced in a study of blood T cell repertoires in COVID-19. Libraries were prepared by immunoSEQ multiplex PCR; TCRdb keeps only in-frame clonotypes and omits some of them. The repertoire holds some 190,000 clones, 70% to 90% seen once, with approximately 7% in the top ten. Sequenced input: peripheral blood. The receptors derive from a man at least 80 years old with COVID-19, enrolled during active disease.

The chain couples TRBV19 to TRBJ1-2; D is perhaps TRBD1 (5 bases). The CDR3 contains 16 residues. The V gene lost 1 base and the J gene lost 5 bases, with 17 bases spanning the gap. Germline V lookup: CDR1 LNHDA, CDR2 SQIVND (reference sequence). The chain's CDR3 is CASSIASGSILYGYTF. The CDR3 DNA follows: TGTGCCAGTAGTATAGCTTCAGGGTCCATCCTGTATGGCTACACCTTC.

Remarks on this clone: The same CDR3 also results from other DNA sequences found in this sample. The gene calls are TRBV7-9 and TRBJ1-4; 9 positions match TRBD1. The germline gives CDR1 SEHNR, CDR2 FQNEAQ (reference sequence). The V segment lost 4 bases and the J segment 5 bases; nucleotides outside the gene matches: 2. CDR3 length equals 14 residues. CDR3 residues: CASSSGTGNEKLFF. In DNA form, the CDR3 reads TGTGCCAGCAGCTCCGGGACAGGGAATGAAAAACTGTTTTTT. Filled out from reference TRBV7-9 and TRBJ1-4, the complete variable domain reads DTGVSQNPRHKITKRGQNVTFRCDPISEHNRLYWYRQTLGQGPEFLTYFQNEAQLEKSRLLSDRFSAERPKGSFSTLEIQRTEQGDSAMYLCASSSGTGNEKLFFGSGTQLSVL.